This record looks at one TCR beta chain sequence and its context. The length of the CDR3 is 16 residues. Trimming took 4 bases from V and 5 from J; bases not matched to a gene: 12. CDR1 and CDR2 (germline): SGDLS, YYNGEE. The data stem from a study of blood T cell repertoires in COVID-19. Only in-frame clones appear in the TCRdb table, and some are missing; sequencing was by immunoSEQ multiplex PCR. The sample gives fewer than 200,000 clones, roughly 85% of which show up once; around 19% is in the top ten. This chain links TRBV9 with TRBJ2-1; 7 nucleotides line up with TRBD1. The sequenced material came from PBMCs or T cells enriched from blood (not recorded which). The receptor comes from an older woman in a cohort exposed to, infected with or recovered from COVID-19 (not recorded which). Here the CDR3 reads CASSLVGDSRDNEQFF. Written as DNA, the CDR3 is TGTGCCAGCAGCTTAGTTGGGGACAGCAGGGACAATGAGCAGTTCTTC.